This entry lists 15 T cell receptor beta chains sequenced from one sample in a study of radiation and T cells in renal cell carcinoma. Clones were read by immunoSEQ multiplex PCR, and TCRdb kept only the in-frame ones, dropping some. The repertoire includes about 91,000 clones, over 75% of them detected once, and 5% to 6.5% sits in the top ten. Stated time point: baseline pretreatment blood. The treatment here: 15 Gy SBRT to primary tumor, nephrectomy 4 weeks later. The starting material was blood, obtained from a patient whose treatment included radiotherapy and nephrectomy. The receptors originated from a man between 60 and 75 years old with renal cell carcinoma.

V gene TRBV4-1 combines with J gene TRBJ1-6; D is ambiguous. Germline V gene sequence: CDR1 MGHRA, CDR2 YSYEKL. Trimming removed 0 bases at V and 9 bases at J, with 24 bases between. CDR3 length: 19 residues. The CDR3 DNA follows: TGCGCCAGCAGCCAAGATAGGCTGGGGAGGGTAGGACGCGGTTCACCCCTCCACTTT. It specifies CASSQDRLGRVGRGSPLHF.

V is TRBV6-1 and J is TRBJ1-3; a weak D match, TRBD1 (6 bases). Germline CDR1 reads MNHNS; CDR2 reads SASEGT. The CDR3 consists of 14 residues. Trimming took off 4 bases at V and 4 bases at J, with 11 bases between the two ends. Written as DNA, the CDR3 is TGTGCCAGCAGTGTAGGGGGGCAAGGAAACACCATATATTTT. This translates into CASSVGGQGNTIYF.

The rearrangement joins TRBV6-5 to TRBJ1-1; no definite D call. CDR1 is MNHEY, CDR2 SVGAGI, per germline. The V gene lost 8 bases and the J gene lost 4 bases, with 8 bases spanning the gap. The CDR3 has 11 residues. The CDR3 reads CASGFGTEAFF. The CDR3 bases are TGTGCCAGCGGGTTTGGCACTGAAGCTTTCTTT.

This chain uses TRBV7-6 with TRBJ2-7; 7 bases align to TRBD1. Per the germline V gene, CDR1 is SGHVS and CDR2 is FNYEAQ. Trimming cost V 5 bases and J 3 bases; bases outside gene matches: 13. The CDR3 has 16 amino acids. The CDR3 bases are TGTGCCAGCAGCCCCTTTGCCGGGACAGTCAACTACGAGCAGTACTTC. It codes for CASSPFAGTVNYEQYF.

The table lists this clone with a count of one. V and J are TRBV7-2 and TRBJ1-5; D remains ambiguous. Trimming shortened V by 1 base and J by 0 bases, and 10 bases separated the two germline ends. The germline V gene has CDR1 SGHTA and CDR2 FQGNSA. This CDR3 is 16 amino acids long. CDR3 sequence (DNA): TGTGCCAGCAGCTTAGTCTCCGGACTTAGCAATCAGCCCCAGCATTTT. Its translation: CASSLVSGLSNQPQHF.

The chain is built from TRBV5-1 and TRBJ2-5; D call uncertain. CDR1 and CDR2 from the germline V gene are SGHRS and YFSETQ. V lost 4 bases to trimming and J lost 2 bases, with 9 bases between them. The CDR3 loop spans 13 amino acids. CDR3 protein: CASSKPEQETQYF. CDR3 in DNA: TGCGCCAGCAGCAAGCCAGAACAAGAGACCCAGTACTTC.

The chain employs TRBV9 and TRBJ2-1, with 11 bases lining up with TRBD2. Germline V gene data show CDR1 as SGDLS and CDR2 as YYNGEE. After removal of 3 bases from V and 8 bases from J, the junction contained 16 bases not matched to a gene. The CDR3 is 18 amino acids. CDR3 region: CASSAPLITSGSLDEQFF. The CDR3 DNA sequence: TGTGCCAGCAGCGCCCCCCTTATTACTAGCGGGAGTTTAGATGAGCAGTTCTTC.

V gene TRBV15 combines with J gene TRBJ1-1, with a weak D call TRBD1 (6 bases). V gave up 0 bases and J gave up 0 bases, with 17 bases separating them. This CDR3 contains 18 residues. CDR1 is LNHNV, CDR2 YYDKDF, per germline (reference sequence). As DNA, the CDR3 is TGTGCCACCAGCAGAGATCTAGGGGGGGCGGTGATGAACACTGAAGCTTTCTTT. Encoded protein: CATSRDLGGAVMNTEAFF.

The rearrangement joins TRBV7-9 to TRBJ2-3; D is unclear. Per the germline V gene, CDR1 is SEHNR and CDR2 is FQNEAQ (reference sequence). The ends were cut back, 2 bases at V and 6 bases at J, with 12 bases in the middle. This CDR3 is 14 amino acids long. CDR3 residues: CASSLWAVQDTQYF. The CDR3 nucleotides are TGTGCCAGCAGCTTATGGGCCGTACAGGATACGCAGTATTTT. Full variable domain (rest looked up from reference TRBV7-9 and TRBJ2-3): DTGVSQNPRHKITKRGQNVTFRCDPISEHNRLYWYRQTLGQGPEFLTYFQNEAQLEKSRLLSDRFSAERPKGSFSTLEIQRTEQGDSAMYLCASSLWAVQDTQYFGPGTRLTVL.

The genes are TRBV6-5 and TRBJ2-5; TRBD1 agrees at 7 bases. This CDR3 contains 14 residues. Looked up from germline, CDR1 is MNHEY and CDR2 is SVGAGI. The V gene end was trimmed by 5 bases and the J gene end by 0 bases; junction bases not matched to a gene: 3. The CDR3 reads CASSPTGYQETQYF. In DNA form, the CDR3 reads TGTGCCAGCAGTCCGACAGGGTACCAAGAGACCCAGTACTTC.

The V gene is TRBV5-1, the J gene TRBJ1-2; TRBD1 agrees at 7 bases. The junction had 7 bases not matched to a gene; V was cut back by 4 bases and J by 4 bases. The CDR3 runs 14 residues. The germline CDR1 and CDR2 sequences are SGHRS and YFSETQ. CDR3 nucleotides: TGCGCCAGCAGCCAACAACAGGGGACCTATGGCTACACCTTC. Its protein is CASSQQQGTYGYTF.

This chain connects TRBV11-3 to TRBJ2-7, with D possibly TRBD2 on 5 matching bases. There are 15 residues in the CDR3. V dropped 2 bases and J dropped 5 bases, with 16 bases sitting between them. CDR1 is SGHNT and CDR2 is YENEEA in the germline V gene. The CDR3 DNA reads TGTGCCAGCAGCTTAAGCCGGGATACCACCCACGAGCAGTACTTC. This sequence encodes CASSLSRDTTHEQYF.

The rearrangement links TRBV9 to TRBJ2-3, with TRBD1 identical over 7 bases. The CDR3 covers 16 residues. J was trimmed by 2 bases and V by 1 base; bases with no gene match: 7. Germline CDR1 and CDR2: SGDLS and YYNGEE. For the CDR3, the DNA is TGTGCCAGCAGCGTAAAAGGGGGACAGTCCACAGATACGCAGTATTTT. It translates to CASSVKGGQSTDTQYF.

The J gene is TRBJ2-5, the V gene TRBV15, with D perhaps matching TRBD1 (5 bases). V dropped 0 bases and J dropped 5 bases, with 13 bases sitting between them. Germline V gene lookup returns CDR1 LNHNV and CDR2 YYDKDF (reference sequence). This CDR3 contains 15 residues. CDR3 coding DNA: TGTGCCACCAGCAGAGATCTTCAGGGTTTCGAGACCCAGTACTTC. Encoded protein: CATSRDLQGFETQYF.

V is TRBV4-1 and J is TRBJ2-3; weak D call: TRBD2 (6 bases). Trimming stripped 1 base from V and 6 bases from J, with 14 bases between. Germline V gene lookup returns CDR1 MGHRA and CDR2 YSYEKL. The CDR3 runs 15 residues. The CDR3 sequence is CASSQAIRETDTQYF. CDR3 nucleotides: TGCGCCAGCAGCCAAGCTATCCGGGAGACTGATACGCAGTATTTT.